Listed below are T cell receptor beta chains from one sample, sequenced in a study of blood T cell repertoires in COVID-19. TCRdb's table, derived via immunoSEQ multiplex PCR, lists solely in-frame clones and lacks some. The profile covers approximately 80,000 clones, with about 72% appearing a single time and approximately 15% taken by the ten largest. The source material was peripheral blood. The receptors derive from a man between 70 and 80 years old with active or convalescent COVID-19. The CDR3 runs from the conserved cysteine through the conserved F or W. The D gene is left open where the match is weak. Part of the rows lack a size; the others show once, few, many or a class for expanded clones.

clone size: .; D gene: .; J gene: TRBJ1-2; V gene: TRBV9; CDR3 DNA: TGTGCCAGCAGCGTAGGGGCGGGGGGCGGCTATGGCTACACCTTC; CDR3 protein: CASSVGAGGGYGYTF
clone size: .; D gene: TRBD1; J gene: TRBJ2-3; V gene: TRBV2; CDR3 DNA: TGTGCCAGCAGCAGACAGGGTAGAGATACGCAGTATTTT; CDR3 protein: CASSRQGRDTQYF
clone size: few; D gene: .; J gene: TRBJ1-3; V gene: TRBV19; CDR3 DNA: TGTGCCAGTAGTCCCCCAGGGAGGGCGGCCGGAAACACCATATATTTT; CDR3 protein: CASSPPGRAAGNTIYF
clone size: .; D gene: TRBD1; J gene: TRBJ2-2; V gene: TRBV28; CDR3 DNA: TGTGCCAGCAGTTTCCTCGGGACAGGGACCGGGGAGCTGTTTTTT; CDR3 protein: CASSFLGTGTGELFF
clone size: .; D gene: .; J gene: TRBJ2-3; V gene: TRBV10-2; CDR3 DNA: TGCGCCAGCAGTGCATTGGGCGACACAGATACGCAGTATTTT; CDR3 protein: CASSALGDTDTQYF
clone size: .; D gene: .; J gene: TRBJ2-3; V gene: TRBV5-6; CDR3 DNA: TGTGCCAGCATCCGACCGGGACAAGGCACAGATACGCAGTATTTT; CDR3 protein: CASIRPGQGTDTQYF
clone size: .; D gene: .; J gene: TRBJ2-5; V gene: TRBV5-1; CDR3 DNA: TGCGCCAGCAGCTATGGAGGGTTCCCCTACAAGGAGACCCAGTACTTC; CDR3 protein: CASSYGGFPYKETQYF
clone size: .; D gene: TRBD1; J gene: TRBJ2-2; V gene: TRBV15; CDR3 DNA: TGTGCCACCAGCAGTGGTCAGGGGGCGCAGACCGGGGAGCTGTTTTTT; CDR3 protein: CATSSGQGAQTGELFF
clone size: .; D gene: .; J gene: TRBJ2-7; V gene: TRBV2; CDR3 DNA: TGTGCCAGCAGTTACTTTTACGAGCAGTACTTC; CDR3 protein: CASSYFYEQYF
clone size: .; D gene: TRBD2; J gene: TRBJ2-3; V gene: TRBV11-2; CDR3 DNA: TGTGCCAGCAGCACCCGACTAGCGGGGGTTCCAGATACGCAGTATTTT; CDR3 protein: CASSTRLAGVPDTQYF
clone size: .; D gene: TRBD1; J gene: TRBJ2-7; V gene: TRBV2; CDR3 DNA: TGTGCCAGCAGTCGAACCGGGACAGGGTCGTACGAGCAGTACTTC; CDR3 protein: CASSRTGTGSYEQYF
clone size: .; D gene: TRBD1; J gene: TRBJ1-1; V gene: TRBV19; CDR3 DNA: TGTGCCAGTAGTCACGACAGGGCCACTGAAGCTTTCTTT; CDR3 protein: CASSHDRATEAFF
clone size: .; D gene: .; J gene: TRBJ1-3; V gene: TRBV5-6; CDR3 DNA: TGTGCCAGCAGCTTATACGGGAGCGCGGGAAACACCATATATTTT; CDR3 protein: CASSLYGSAGNTIYF
clone size: .; D gene: .; J gene: TRBJ1-5; V gene: TRBV12-5; CDR3 DNA: TGTGCTAGTGGTTTCCGTCTACAGCCCCAGCATTTT; CDR3 protein: CASGFRLQPQHF
clone size: .; D gene: TRBD2; J gene: TRBJ2-3; V gene: TRBV5-1; CDR3 DNA: TGCGCCAGCGTCCTAGCGGGGCGCACAGATACGCAGTATTTT; CDR3 protein: CASVLAGRTDTQYF
clone size: .; D gene: TRBD1; J gene: TRBJ2-5; V gene: TRBV6-4; CDR3 DNA: TGTGCCAGCAGGGGGGACAGGGGGCTTCAAGAGACCCAGTACTTC; CDR3 protein: CASRGDRGLQETQYF
clone size: .; D gene: TRBD2; J gene: TRBJ2-1; V gene: TRBV18; CDR3 DNA: TGTGCCAGCTCACCCCTAGCGGGGAGGGTCAATGAGCAGTTCTTC; CDR3 protein: CASSPLAGRVNEQFF
clone size: few; D gene: .; J gene: TRBJ1-2; V gene: TRBV18; CDR3 DNA: TGTGCCAGCTCGTCGGACACAGGGAACTATGGCTACACCTTC; CDR3 protein: CASSSDTGNYGYTF
clone size: .; D gene: TRBD1; J gene: TRBJ1-4; V gene: TRBV28; CDR3 DNA: TGTGCCAGCAAGCCTCAGGGGGTAACTGAAAAACTGTTTTTT; CDR3 protein: CASKPQGVTEKLFF
clone size: .; D gene: TRBD1; J gene: TRBJ1-1; V gene: TRBV10-3; CDR3 DNA: TGTGCCATCAGCCCTGGACAGGGCTTGGCTGAAGCTTTCTTT; CDR3 protein: CAISPGQGLAEAFF